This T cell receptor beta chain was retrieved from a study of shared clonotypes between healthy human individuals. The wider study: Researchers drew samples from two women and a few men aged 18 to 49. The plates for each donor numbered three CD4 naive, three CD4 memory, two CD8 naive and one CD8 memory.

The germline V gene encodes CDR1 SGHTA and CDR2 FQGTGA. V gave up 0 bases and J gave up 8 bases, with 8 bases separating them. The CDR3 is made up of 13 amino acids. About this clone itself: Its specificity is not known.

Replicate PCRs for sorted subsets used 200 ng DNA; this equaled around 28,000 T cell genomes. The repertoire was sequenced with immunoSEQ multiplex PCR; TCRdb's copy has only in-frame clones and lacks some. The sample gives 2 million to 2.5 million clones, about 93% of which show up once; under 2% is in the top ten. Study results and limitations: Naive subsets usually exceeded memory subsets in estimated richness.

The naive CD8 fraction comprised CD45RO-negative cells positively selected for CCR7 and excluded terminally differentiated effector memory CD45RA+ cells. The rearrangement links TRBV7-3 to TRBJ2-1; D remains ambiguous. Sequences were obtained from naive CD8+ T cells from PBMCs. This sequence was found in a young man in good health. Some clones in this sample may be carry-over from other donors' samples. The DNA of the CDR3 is TGTGCCAGCAGCTTAACGGGATTTGATGAGCAGTTCTTC. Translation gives CASSLTGFDEQFF.